The TCR beta chain described here comes from a study of T cell responses to AZD1222 COVID-19 vaccine. Germline CDR1 reads KGHSH; CDR2 reads LQKENI. The CDR3 is 17 residues long. The ends lost 0 bases at V and 4 bases at J; junction bases unmatched: 0. Details on this clone: The antigen is undetermined.

The study, taken as a whole, reports: The reported proportion of spike-specific TCRs targeting unmutated variant regions was nearly half.

The table came from immunoSEQ multiplex PCR; TCRdb's copy has only in-frame clones and leaves some out. In the table there are more than 95,000 clones, about 93% of which are singletons. The sample in question was peripheral blood, obtained on day 0 of AZD1222 vaccination. The sequence derives from an adult in good health. V is TRBV18 and J is TRBJ2-2; TRBD2 matches at 15 bases. The DNA for the CDR3 is TGTGCCAGCTCACCACCGGGACTAGCGGGAGGCACCGGGGAGCTGTTTTTT. Its protein is CASSPPGLAGGTGELFF. Full variable domain (outside the CDR3, taken from reference TRBV18 and TRBJ2-2): NAGVMQNPRHLVRRRGQEARLRCSPMKGHSHVYWYRQLPEEGLKFMVYLQKENIIDESGMPKERFSAEFPKEGPSILRIQQVVRGDSAAYFCASSPPGLAGGTGELFFGEGSRLTVL.